This passage covers 18 T cell receptor beta chains from one sample sequenced in a study of blood T cells in healthy people across ages. The authors ran a second PCR of roughly 6 to 11 cycles using a sample-barcoded 5' primer and a J-beta primer mix. TCRdb re-called the 5' RACE reads through MiXCR, storing one row per CDR3 protein. The table lists hundreds of thousands of distinct CDR3 sequences, 44% of them singletons. Sequencing was carried out using blood. These receptors originate from a man in his sixties in good health.

There are a few counts of this clonotype. J is TRBJ2-3 and V is TRBV20-1, with 9 bases fitting TRBD2. V gave up 2 bases and J gave up 2 bases; unmatched junction bases: 8. Per the germline V gene, CDR1 is DFQATT and CDR2 is SNEGSKA (reference sequence). The CDR3 is 16 residues long. The CDR3 sequence is CSARHRASGTTDTQYF. The CDR3 DNA sequence: TGCAGTGCTAGACATCGGGCTAGCGGGACCACAGATACGCAGTATTTT.

J is TRBJ2-4 and V is TRBV6-5; maybe TRBD2 (7 bases). The CDR3 sequence is 14 residues long. The V end was cut by 5 bases, the J end by 9 bases, with 17 bases between. The V gene's germline CDR1 is MNHEY and CDR2 SVGAGI. CDR3 protein: CASSPRGGTSIQYF. The CDR3 DNA reads TGTGCCAGCAGTCCGAGGGGGGGCACAAGCATTCAGTACTTC.

The chain joins TRBV15 to TRBJ2-7, with 7 bases identical to TRBD1. Trimming at V came to 3 bases and at J to 4 bases, leaving 3 bases not matched to a gene. Germline assignment: CDR1 LNHNV and CDR2 YYDKDF (reference sequence). The CDR3 extends over 13 amino acids. The CDR3 nucleotides read TGTGCCACCAGCAGCCGGGACAGTTACGAGCAGTACTTC. Translating gives CATSSRDSYEQYF.

This chain joins TRBV7-2 and TRBJ2-1; D may match TRBD1 or TRBD2 (6 bases each). The germline V gene encodes CDR1 SGHTA and CDR2 FQGNSA. This CDR3 comprises 13 residues. The germline V and J ends were trimmed by 5 bases and 8 bases, with 13 bases remaining between them. The CDR3 spells CASSGVGGYEQFF. The CDR3 nucleotides read TGTGCCAGCAGCGGCGTAGGGGGGTATGAGCAGTTCTTC.

The gene calls are TRBV2 and TRBJ1-6; no firm D call. CDR3 length equals 15 residues. The V end lost 6 bases, the J end lost 2 bases, and 11 bases lay between the germline ends. Per germline, CDR1 SNHLY and CDR2 FYNNEI. The CDR3 coding sequence is TGTGCCAGCAGCCGGGAGTTAGCCTATAATTCACCCCTCCACTTT. It codes for CASSRELAYNSPLHF.

This clonotype was seen only once. The chain joins TRBV7-2 to TRBJ2-3; 8 bases are shared with TRBD2. This CDR3 region has 14 residues. CDR1 is SGHTA, CDR2 FQGNSA, per germline. DNA of the CDR3: TGTGCAAGTTTGCGGGGGGTGAGCACAGATACGCAGTATTTT. Translating it yields CASLRGVSTDTQYF.

The chain employs TRBV20-1 and TRBJ1-1; D might be TRBD1 (6 bases). Trimming stripped 3 bases from V and 3 bases from J, with 11 bases between. The CDR3 consists of 13 residues. Germline CDR1 is DFQATT and CDR2 is SNEGSKA (reference sequence). The CDR3 region has the DNA TGCAGTGCTAGTAGGGGGTCGGACACTGAAGCTTTCTTT. It is translated as CSASRGSDTEAFF.

The chain is built from TRBV7-2 and TRBJ1-5; D gene ambiguous. CDR1 is SGHTA, CDR2 FQGNSA, per germline. This CDR3 region has 13 residues. Trimming left V 7 bases short and J 8 bases short, with 15 bases between. Here the CDR3 reads CASTRRTGEPQHF. The CDR3 DNA follows: TGTGCCAGCACCCGACGGACGGGCGAGCCCCAGCATTTT.

This chain uses TRBV5-6 with TRBJ2-3, with D unclear. V was cut by 0 bases and J by 2 bases, with 7 bases left in between. Germline V gives CDR1 SGHDT, CDR2 YYEEEE. The CDR3 sequence is 14 residues long. The CDR3 protein is CASSLDRFTDTQYF. CDR3 DNA: TGTGCCAGCAGCTTGGACCGCTTCACAGATACGCAGTATTTT. The full variable domain, completed using reference TRBV5-6 and TRBJ2-3, is DAGVTQSPTHLIKTRGQQVTLRCSPKSGHDTVSWYQQALGQGPQFIFQYYEEEERQRGNFPDRFSGHQFPNYSSELNVNALLLGDSALYLCASSLDRFTDTQYFGPGTRLTVL.

The chain joins TRBV27 to TRBJ2-3; D not resolved. Trimming cost V 3 bases and J 4 bases, with 11 bases left between them. CDR1 is MNHEY and CDR2 is SMNVEV in the germline V gene (reference sequence). CDR3 size: 14 residues. Here the CDR3 DNA reads TGTGCCAGCAGTTTCGAGCCCTTTTCAGATACGCAGTATTTT. It encodes CASSFEPFSDTQYF.

This clonotype was recorded a few times. The chain combines TRBV4-3 with TRBJ2-5; 8 nucleotides align to TRBD2. Germline V gene data show CDR1 as LGHNA and CDR2 as YSLEER. The CDR3 has 14 residues. V lost 0 bases to trimming and J lost 9 bases; unmatched junction nucleotides: 6. As DNA, the CDR3 is TGCGCCAGCAGCCAAGATGGTGGGCGGGGGGCCCAGTACTTC. Its translation: CASSQDGGRGAQYF.

CDR3 protein: CASSQLPTSGATDTQYF. CDR3 DNA: TGCGCCAGCAGCCAACTCCCGACTAGCGGGGCCACAGATACGCAGTATTTT. This chain joins TRBV4-3 and TRBJ2-3; 11 bases are shared with TRBD2. This CDR3 spans 17 amino acids. CDR1 LGHNA and CDR2 YSLEER come from the germline V gene. V was pared by 2 bases and J by 2 bases, with 6 bases of the junction left unmatched.

This clonotype was picked up a small number of times. The chain links TRBV7-9 to TRBJ2-7, with TRBD1 identical over 9 bases. The V and J ends lost 5 bases and 2 bases, in that order; junction bases with no gene match: 4. The CDR3 length is 14 residues. Germline CDR1 is SEHNR and CDR2 is FQNEAQ (reference sequence). CDR3 amino acids: CASSVQGAAYEQYF. The CDR3 DNA sequence: TGTGCCAGCAGCGTACAGGGGGCTGCCTACGAGCAGTACTTC.

This clonotype occurred a few times. The chain recombines TRBV28 with TRBJ2-5, with 14 nucleotides matching TRBD2. Germline V CDR1 and CDR2: MDHEN, SYDVKM. V lost 5 bases, J lost 9 bases, and 8 bases stayed unmatched. This CDR3 contains 15 residues. DNA for the CDR3: TGTGCCAGCAGTCGCAGGACTAGCGGGGGGTGGGCCCAGTACTTC. It encodes CASSRRTSGGWAQYF.

In the case of this clonotype: Being one base from a much bigger clone, this may be a read error. The chain's CDR3 is CAGSFTGTVSYEQYF. The CDR3 nucleotides are TGTGCCGGCAGCTTTACCGGGACAGTCTCCTACGAGCAGTACTTC. This chain links TRBV7-2 with TRBJ2-7, with TRBD1 matching 7 bases. This CDR3 region has 15 residues. From germline, CDR1 is SGHTA and CDR2 FQGNSA.

This chain uses TRBV20-1 with TRBJ2-7; D is unresolved. The germline V and J ends were trimmed by 6 bases and 6 bases, with 15 bases remaining between them. The CDR3 loop spans 12 amino acids. Germline V gene sequence: CDR1 DFQATT, CDR2 SNEGSKA (reference sequence). CDR3 loop: CSARLGPSEQYF. As DNA, the CDR3 is TGCAGTGCCCGCCTTGGGCCCTCCGAGCAGTACTTC.

This clonotype occurred a few times. This chain connects TRBV7-2 to TRBJ2-7; TRBD2 aligns across 7 bases. CDR1 is SGHTA, CDR2 FQGNSA, per germline. The CDR3 runs 14 residues. Trimming cost V 5 bases and J 6 bases; bases outside gene matches: 10. The CDR3 bases are TGTGCCAGCAGCCGCTTATGGGCGGGGGTCGAGCAGTACTTC. Translating it yields CASSRLWAGVEQYF.

In this sample, this clonotype turned up a few times. The chain combines TRBV20-1 with TRBJ2-3; 10 bases align to TRBD1. This CDR3 is 14 amino acids long. Looked up from germline, CDR1 is DFQATT and CDR2 is SNEGSKA (reference sequence). V was clipped by 7 bases and J by 3 bases; unmatched bases: 7. CDR3 sequence (DNA): TGCAGTGTAACGACAGGGGGCATTACAGATACGCAGTATTTT. Residues: CSVTTGGITDTQYF.